The 26 T cell receptor beta chains below all came from one sample that was sequenced in a study of OX40 agonist ivuxolimab in advanced cancers. Only in-frame clones appear in the TCRdb table, and some are missing; sequencing was by immunoSEQ multiplex PCR. The sample lists approximately 94,000 clones, under 95% occurring once. Sequenced here: CD4+ or CD8+ T cells sorted from blood, sampled in a trial of the OX40 agonist ivuxolimab. These receptor sequences come from an adult with an advanced solid tumor such as melanoma, head and neck, liver or kidney cancer.

This chain connects TRBV28 to TRBJ1-5; D is undetermined. With 3 bases removed from V and 2 bases from J, the gap between germline ends came to 8 bases. CDR3 length equals 14 residues. Germline-derived CDR1 and CDR2 are MDHEN and SYDVKM. The CDR3, as DNA: TGTGCCAGCAGTTTCATGCGCGGCAATCAGCCCCAGCATTTT. Residues: CASSFMRGNQPQHF.

The V gene is TRBV2, the J gene TRBJ2-2; D is undetermined. With 5 bases removed from V and 4 bases from J, the gap between germline ends came to 17 bases. The V gene's germline CDR1 is SNHLY and CDR2 FYNNEI. CDR3 length: 16 residues. The CDR3 DNA sequence: TGTGCCAGCAGTCCAAGACAAACACGAGGCACCGGGGAGCTGTTTTTT. Translating gives CASSPRQTRGTGELFF.

This sequence joins TRBV19 and TRBJ1-5; D gene ambiguous. Per germline, CDR1 LNHDA and CDR2 SQIVND (reference sequence). V was pared by 3 bases and J by 0 bases, with 15 bases between. The CDR3 contains 17 residues. The CDR3 sequence is CASSIRALLNSNQPQHF. CDR3 bases: TGTGCCAGTAGTATTCGGGCCCTTCTAAATAGCAATCAGCCCCAGCATTTT.

The genes are TRBV20-1 and TRBJ2-5; possible D gene TRBD2, 6 bases. Germline V lookup: CDR1 DFQATT, CDR2 SNEGSKA (reference sequence). Trimming left V 7 bases short and J 4 bases short, with 10 bases between. The CDR3 sequence is 11 residues long. The CDR3 region has the DNA TGCAGTGGAAAGGGAGGAGAGACCCAGTACTTC. It codes for CSGKGGETQYF.

This rearrangement joins TRBV6-1 to TRBJ1-4; 8 bases are shared with TRBD1. Germline lookup yields CDR1 MNHNS and CDR2 SASEGT. The V gene end was trimmed by 2 bases and the J gene end by 6 bases; junction bases not matched to a gene: 5. There are 15 residues in the CDR3. CDR3 in DNA: TGTGCCAGCAGTGAATATCACAGGGGGTATGAAAAACTGTTTTTT. Translating gives CASSEYHRGYEKLFF.

The chain carries TRBV5-1 and TRBJ1-4; D perhaps matches TRBD1 (5 bases). The germline gives CDR1 SGHRS, CDR2 YFSETQ. The CDR3 runs 14 residues. The V end was cut by 3 bases, the J end by 3 bases, with 9 bases between. The CDR3 nucleotides read TGCGCCAGCAGCTCAGACAGAGCTAATGAAAAACTGTTTTTT. Protein sequence: CASSSDRANEKLFF.

About this clone: Other DNA sequences in the sample encode the same CDR3. This chain connects TRBV27 to TRBJ2-7; 9 nucleotides agree with TRBD2. Trimming took 6 bases from V and 2 from J; bases not matched to a gene: 8. In germline, CDR1 is MNHEY, CDR2 SMNVEV (reference sequence). The CDR3 consists of 15 residues. The DNA of the CDR3 is TGTGCCAGCAGGTCTCGGACTAGCGCTCCCTACGAGCAGTACTTC. It codes for CASRSRTSAPYEQYF.

V usage is TRBV5-1 and J usage is TRBJ1-1; TRBD1 matches 7 bases. The germline CDR1 and CDR2 sequences are SGHRS and YFSETQ. Trimming at V came to 4 bases and at J to 7 bases, leaving 10 bases not matched to a gene. The CDR3 is 14 residues long. CDR3 DNA sequence: TGCGCCAGCAGCCCACGGGACAGCGGAGATGAAGCTTTCTTT. Translation gives CASSPRDSGDEAFF.

This rearrangement joins TRBV7-3 to TRBJ2-2; no reliable D call. This CDR3 is built from 13 residues. The V end lost 0 bases, the J end lost 5 bases, and 4 bases lay between the germline ends. The V gene's germline CDR1 is SGHTA and CDR2 FQGTGA. Here the CDR3 reads CASSLTTTGELFF. The CDR3 bases are TGTGCCAGCAGCTTAACGACAACCGGGGAGCTGTTTTTT.

The rearrangement uses TRBV6-5 and TRBJ2-7; D is uncertain. Germline assignment: CDR1 MNHEY and CDR2 SVGAGI. The CDR3 consists of 15 residues. Trimming shortened V by 0 bases and J by 3 bases, and 12 bases separated the two germline ends. Here the CDR3 DNA reads TGTGCCAGCAGTTACTCGTCCTCGGGCCGCTACGAGCAGTACTTC. It yields the protein CASSYSSSGRYEQYF.

The J gene is TRBJ2-2, the V gene TRBV30; D call uncertain. V was pared by 3 bases and J by 6 bases, with 11 bases between. The CDR3 is 13 residues long. Germline lookup yields CDR1 GTSNPN and CDR2 SVGIG (reference sequence). This chain's CDR3 is CAWRRWAAGELFF. Here the CDR3 DNA reads TGTGCCTGGAGACGCTGGGCCGCCGGGGAGCTGTTTTTT.

This clone came up a few times. This rearrangement joins TRBV7-9 to TRBJ1-1; D may be TRBD1 (6 bases). Germline assignment: CDR1 SEHNR and CDR2 FQNEAQ (reference sequence). V lost 2 bases, J lost 5 bases, and 6 bases lay in between. The CDR3 has 12 amino acids. The DNA of the CDR3 is TGTGCCAGCAGCTTAAGGGGGACTGAAGCTTTCTTT. Encoded protein: CASSLRGTEAFF.

The chain joins TRBV25-1 to TRBJ2-5; D gene unclear. The V end lost 2 bases, the J end lost 5 bases, and 0 bases lay between the germline ends. CDR3 length: 10 residues. The germline CDR1 and CDR2 sequences are MGHDK and SYGVNS. CDR3 nucleotides: TGTGCCAGCAGTGAAGAGACCCAGTACTTC. Encoded protein: CASSEETQYF.

In DNA, the CDR3 is TGTGCCAGCACCTCCGTTGGATATGGCTACACCTTC. Its protein product is CASTSVGYGYTF. V gene TRBV28 combines with J gene TRBJ1-2; no reliable D call. This CDR3 comprises 12 residues. The V end lost 7 bases, the J end lost 5 bases, and 11 bases lay between the germline ends. In germline, CDR1 is MDHEN, CDR2 SYDVKM.

The chain combines TRBV28 with TRBJ1-4; 8 positions agree with TRBD1. The CDR3 runs to 16 residues. The V gene end was trimmed by 2 bases and the J gene end by 3 bases; junction bases not matched to a gene: 5. Germline values: CDR1 MDHEN, CDR2 SYDVKM. The CDR3 nucleotides are TGTGCCAGCAGTTTACAGGGGGCGAGGGCTAATGAAAAACTGTTTTTT. Its protein product is CASSLQGARANEKLFF.

The chain has TRBV7-3 and TRBJ2-7; 10 nucleotides match TRBD2. V lost 2 bases and J lost 1; bases outside the gene matches: 2. The CDR3 consists of 15 residues. Germline V gene data show CDR1 as SGHTA and CDR2 as FQGTGA. The CDR3: CASSLVLAGSYEQYF. The CDR3 DNA sequence: TGTGCCAGCAGCTTAGTACTAGCGGGATCCTACGAGCAGTACTTC.

This clone was recorded only once. The V call is TRBV6-5, the J call TRBJ2-7, with D tentatively TRBD1 (5 bases). The CDR3 has 16 residues. Germline V CDR1 and CDR2: MNHEY, SVGAGI. V was trimmed by 0 bases and J by 0 bases, leaving 12 bases between them. The chain's CDR3 is CASSYSTAGLSYEQYF. Written as DNA, the CDR3 is TGTGCCAGCAGTTACTCGACTGCAGGGCTCTCCTACGAGCAGTACTTC.

The rearrangement uses TRBV6-5 and TRBJ2-5, with D perhaps assigned TRBD1 or TRBD2 (5 bases each). This CDR3 contains 15 residues. V lost 2 bases to trimming and J lost 7 bases, with 17 bases between them. Germline CDR1 reads MNHEY; CDR2 reads SVGAGI. Written as DNA, the CDR3 is TGTGCCAGCAGTTACGGTGGCGGGTCCACAGGGACCCAGTACTTC. This sequence encodes CASSYGGGSTGTQYF.

The chain uses TRBV28 and TRBJ2-7; unclear D gene. The V gene lost 3 bases and the J gene lost 3 bases, with 6 bases spanning the gap. CDR1 MDHEN and CDR2 SYDVKM come from the germline V gene. This CDR3 is built from 12 residues. CDR3 sequence reads: CASSLSRYEQYF. DNA of the CDR3: TGTGCCAGCAGTTTGAGTCGCTACGAGCAGTACTTC.

This rearrangement joins TRBV4-2 to TRBJ2-2, with D perhaps TRBD2 (6 bases). Trimming shortened V by 8 bases and J by 3 bases, and 13 bases separated the two germline ends. Germline V lookup: CDR1 LGHNA, CDR2 YNFKEQ. The CDR3 contains 14 residues. CDR3 coding DNA: TGTGCCAGCGCCGCGGGGATCGACACCGGGGAGCTGTTTTTT. Its translation: CASAAGIDTGELFF.

V usage is TRBV18 and J usage is TRBJ1-2; 8 bases agree with TRBD1. Germline trimming cut 4 bases from V and 6 bases from J; bases unmatched to any gene: 4. The germline CDR1 and CDR2 sequences are KGHSH and LQKENI. This CDR3 has 13 residues. The CDR3 DNA reads as TGTGCCAGCTCACTCGGACAGGGCGATGGCTACACCTTC. Its protein product is CASSLGQGDGYTF.

The rearrangement links TRBV7-9 to TRBJ2-7; the match to TRBD1 covers 8 bases. Trimming removed 3 bases from V and 6 bases from J; junction bases left unmatched: 13. Germline CDR1 SEHNR, CDR2 FQNEAQ (reference sequence). CDR3 size: 16 residues. In nucleotides, the CDR3 is TGTGCCAGCAGCTTTGACCGGACAGGGTCTCGTGCCGAGCAGTACTTC. Its protein is CASSFDRTGSRAEQYF.

This clone has only one observation. This rearrangement joins TRBV28 to TRBJ2-5; 12 bases align to TRBD2. After removal of 5 bases from V and 5 bases from J, the junction contained 6 bases not matched to a gene. CDR1 and CDR2 from the germline V gene are MDHEN and SYDVKM. The CDR3 runs to 15 residues. The CDR3 spells CASSRTSGMMETQYF. DNA of the CDR3: TGTGCCAGCAGTAGGACTAGCGGGATGATGGAGACCCAGTACTTC.

This chain uses TRBV4-3 with TRBJ1-5, with D possibly matching TRBD1 (5 bases). In germline, CDR1 is LGHNA, CDR2 YSLEER. The CDR3 is 14 residues long. Trimming stripped 0 bases from V and 5 bases from J, with 8 bases between. CDR3 in amino acids: CASSQDRGYQPQHF. The CDR3 DNA follows: TGCGCCAGCAGCCAAGATAGGGGCTATCAGCCCCAGCATTTT.

The rearrangement links TRBV5-1 to TRBJ2-2; D is unresolved. CDR3 size: 15 residues. The V and J ends lost 5 bases and 2 bases respectively, with 13 bases between them. Germline V gene sequence: CDR1 SGHRS, CDR2 YFSETQ. The CDR3 is CASRLGTPNTGELFF. CDR3 DNA sequence: TGCGCCAGCAGGCTCGGCACCCCCAACACCGGGGAGCTGTTTTTT.

The rearrangement joins TRBV9 to TRBJ2-3; TRBD1 might be the D (6 bases). CDR3 length equals 15 residues. Germline V CDR1 and CDR2: SGDLS, YYNGEE. Trimming took 3 bases from V and 4 from J, leaving 15 bases between them. This chain's CDR3 is CASSAEGNRADTQYF. The CDR3 DNA reads as TGTGCCAGCAGCGCAGAAGGGAACAGGGCAGATACGCAGTATTTT.